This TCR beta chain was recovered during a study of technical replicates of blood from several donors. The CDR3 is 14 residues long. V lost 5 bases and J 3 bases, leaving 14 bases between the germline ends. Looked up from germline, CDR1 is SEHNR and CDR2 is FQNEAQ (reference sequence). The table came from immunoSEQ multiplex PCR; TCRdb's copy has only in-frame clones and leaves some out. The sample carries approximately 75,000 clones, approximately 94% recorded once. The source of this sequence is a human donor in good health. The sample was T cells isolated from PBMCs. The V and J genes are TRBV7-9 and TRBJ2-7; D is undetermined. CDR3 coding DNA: TGTGCCAGCAGCCCGGAAAAGACTTACTACGAGCAGTACTTC. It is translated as CASSPEKTYYEQYF. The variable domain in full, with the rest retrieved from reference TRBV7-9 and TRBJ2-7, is DTGVSQNPRHKITKRGQNVTFRCDPISEHNRLYWYRQTLGQGPEFLTYFQNEAQLEKSRLLSDRFSAERPKGSFSTLEIQRTEQGDSAMYLCASSPEKTYYEQYFGPGTRLTVT.